The present entry profiles one TCR beta chain with its context. Study processing details: The authors estimated nucleated cell counts from reference gene primer amplification. Method: immunoSEQ multiplex PCR; TCRdb's copy keeps in-frame clones and lacks some. Clone size and V and J calls were adopted from that table, with D and trimming inferred from the DNA. The sample records fewer than 80,000 clones, under 90% being singletons. The source of the sample is a study of blood T cell repertoires in COVID-19. Study background: There were acute and convalescent COVID-19 samples, and they came from the United States, Italy and Spain. Sample material is recorded as cDNA or gDNA derived from T cells, B-cell-depleted T cells, or PBMCs.

This CDR3 region has 14 residues. The germline V gene has CDR1 SGHTA and CDR2 FQGNSA. Trimming removed 2 bases at V and 0 bases at J, with 5 bases between. Sequenced: peripheral blood. This receptor was taken from a human donor in a cohort sampled during active COVID-19. The chain carries TRBV7-2 and TRBJ1-3; D not resolved. DNA of the CDR3: TGTGCCAGCAGCTTATCTCTCTCTGGAAACACCATATATTTT. Its translation: CASSLSLSGNTIYF. The entire variable domain, with the rest obtained from reference TRBV7-2 and TRBJ1-3, is as follows: GAGVSQSPSNKVTEKGKDVELRCDPISGHTALYWYRQSLGQGLEFLIYFQGNSAPDKSGLPSDRFSAERTGGSVSTLTIQRTQQEDSAVYLCASSLSLSGNTIYFGEGSWLTVV.